Listed below are T cell receptor beta chains from one sample, sequenced in a study of cytomegalovirus exposure and HLA in healthy donors. The repertoire was sequenced with immunoSEQ multiplex PCR; TCRdb's copy has only in-frame clones and lacks some. This sample has 280,000 or so clones, with roughly 90% found just once. The sample was PBMCs. These receptors all stem from a woman younger than 30 in good health and CMV-seronegative. CDR3s include the opening cysteine and the closing phenylalanine or tryptophan. A D gene is named only where the DNA matches it firmly. Size tells how often a clone was seen (once, few, many) or the class of an expanded clone, and some rows leave it out.

V gene: TRBV19; D gene: -; J gene: TRBJ1-2; clone size: -; CDR3 DNA: TGTGCCAGTAGTATAGTCCGCGGACAACTCTATGGCTACACCTTC; CDR3 protein: CASSIVRGQLYGYTF
V gene: TRBV5-1; D gene: TRBD1; J gene: TRBJ1-6; clone size: -; CDR3 DNA: TGCGCCAGCAGCCCACTGACAGGGGCCAATTCACCCCTCCACTTT; CDR3 protein: CASSPLTGANSPLHF
V gene: TRBV10-3; D gene: -; J gene: TRBJ1-3; clone size: few; CDR3 DNA: TGTGCCATTACAGGTGACTCTGGAAACACCATATATTTT; CDR3 protein: CAITGDSGNTIYF
V gene: TRBV18; D gene: -; J gene: TRBJ1-3; clone size: -; CDR3 DNA: TGTGCCAGCTCCCCGGACACAGGAAACACCATATATTTT; CDR3 protein: CASSPDTGNTIYF
V gene: TRBV29-1; D gene: -; J gene: TRBJ2-7; clone size: -; CDR3 DNA: TGCAGCGTCAGGACTTCTCCCTACGAGCAGTACTTC; CDR3 protein: CSVRTSPYEQYF
V gene: TRBV27; D gene: TRBD2; J gene: TRBJ2-7; clone size: -; CDR3 DNA: TGTGCCAGATCTCGGACACTAATCGAGCGGGGGGACTCCTACGAGCAGTACTTC; CDR3 protein: CARSRTLIERGDSYEQYF
V gene: TRBV7-9; D gene: -; J gene: TRBJ1-1; clone size: -; CDR3 DNA: TGTGCCAGCAGTCAGATTGGTGGCACTGAAGCTTTCTTT; CDR3 protein: CASSQIGGTEAFF
V gene: TRBV2; D gene: TRBD1; J gene: TRBJ1-2; clone size: once; CDR3 DNA: TGTGCCACCAATAAACAGGGGGGCTACACCTTC; CDR3 protein: CATNKQGGYTF
V gene: TRBV19; D gene: TRBD1; J gene: TRBJ2-7; clone size: -; CDR3 DNA: TGTGCCAGTAGTATCTCGACAGGGGGGGTCTACGAGCAGTACTTC; CDR3 protein: CASSISTGGVYEQYF
V gene: TRBV2; D gene: TRBD2; J gene: TRBJ2-7; clone size: -; CDR3 DNA: TGTGCCAGCCGTCTTGCTTTAGCGGGGGGGCGAGAGCAGTACTTC; CDR3 protein: CASRLALAGGREQYF
V gene: TRBV6-5; D gene: -; J gene: TRBJ1-1; clone size: -; CDR3 DNA: TGTGCCAGCAGTTACAATGTCGGGGAAGCTTTCTTT; CDR3 protein: CASSYNVGEAFF
V gene: TRBV5-1; D gene: -; J gene: TRBJ2-3; clone size: -; CDR3 DNA: TGCGCCAGCAGCTTGGACGCAGCGGACTCTCGGGTTCGGGGATACACAGATACGCAGTATTTT; CDR3 protein: CASSLDAADSRVRGYTDTQYF
V gene: TRBV10-2; D gene: -; J gene: TRBJ1-1; clone size: -; CDR3 DNA: TGCGCCAGCAGACTTGCGGATCCCACTGAAGCTTTCTTT; CDR3 protein: CASRLADPTEAFF
V gene: TRBV25-1; D gene: TRBD1; J gene: TRBJ1-1; clone size: few; CDR3 DNA: TGTGCCAGCAGTGGCTACAGGGGGGAGGAATGGGCTTTCTTT; CDR3 protein: CASSGYRGEEWAFF
V gene: TRBV6-5; D gene: -; J gene: TRBJ1-5; clone size: -; CDR3 DNA: TGTGCCAGCAGTCGACAGCCCAGGGAGCCCCAGCATTTT; CDR3 protein: CASSRQPREPQHF
V gene: TRBV7-9; D gene: -; J gene: TRBJ2-1; clone size: -; CDR3 DNA: TGTGCCCCCGGGGGCTACAATGAGCAGTTCTTC; CDR3 protein: CAPGGYNEQFF
V gene: TRBV4-1; D gene: -; J gene: TRBJ2-7; clone size: -; CDR3 DNA: TGCGCCAGCAGCCAAGATACCAGGGCAACACATTCCCCCTACGAGCAGTACTTC; CDR3 protein: CASSQDTRATHSPYEQYF
V gene: TRBV5-1; D gene: -; J gene: TRBJ2-7; clone size: -; CDR3 DNA: TGCGCCAGCAGCCTCCCTCCGGGCTACGAGCAGTACTTC; CDR3 protein: CASSLPPGYEQYF
V gene: TRBV7-2; D gene: -; J gene: TRBJ2-5; clone size: -; CDR3 DNA: TGTGCCAGCAGCTTAGTTCAGATACCCTCGGAGACCCAGTACTTC; CDR3 protein: CASSLVQIPSETQYF
V gene: TRBV5-1; D gene: -; J gene: TRBJ2-1; clone size: -; CDR3 DNA: TGCGCCAGCAGCTTACCGGGGAATGAGCAGTTCTTC; CDR3 protein: CASSLPGNEQFF
V gene: TRBV27; D gene: -; J gene: TRBJ1-2; clone size: -; CDR3 DNA: TGTGCCAGCAGTTTAGATTTTCAGGGGAACTATGGCTACACCTTC; CDR3 protein: CASSLDFQGNYGYTF
V gene: TRBV11-2; D gene: -; J gene: TRBJ1-2; clone size: -; CDR3 DNA: TGTGCCAGCAGCCGCCTGGCGGTCAGGGGCGGCTATGGCTACACCTTC; CDR3 protein: CASSRLAVRGGYGYTF
V gene: TRBV2; D gene: -; J gene: TRBJ1-5; clone size: -; CDR3 DNA: TGTGCCAGCAGTGGGCGACAGAGCAATCAGCCCCAGCATTTT; CDR3 protein: CASSGRQSNQPQHF
V gene: TRBV2; D gene: -; J gene: TRBJ2-1; clone size: -; CDR3 DNA: TGTGCCAGCAGTTTCTTGACGACTTTCGATGAGCAGTTCTTC; CDR3 protein: CASSFLTTFDEQFF
V gene: TRBV9; D gene: -; J gene: TRBJ1-6; clone size: -; CDR3 DNA: TGTGCCAGCAGCCCCCGGGGCAGGGGTGATTATAATTCACCCCTCCACTTT; CDR3 protein: CASSPRGRGDYNSPLHF
V gene: TRBV19; D gene: -; J gene: TRBJ1-5; clone size: -; CDR3 DNA: TGTGCCAGTAGTACCGGACAGCTCAATCAGCCCCAGCATTTT; CDR3 protein: CASSTGQLNQPQHF